Following are 9 T cell receptor beta chains from one sample sequenced in a study of blood T cell repertoires in COVID-19. Sequenced by immunoSEQ multiplex PCR; TCRdb stores in-frame clones only, minus some. The sample holds 250,000 to 300,000 clones, 75% to 90% seen once. Sequenced sample: peripheral blood. These receptor sequences come from a woman aged 45-59 years who had recovered from COVID-19.

Here the CDR3 DNA reads TGTGCCAGCAGCGAATACAGGGGGCTTAATGAAAAACTGTTTTTT. Amino acids: CASSEYRGLNEKLFF. V gene TRBV3-1 (or the pseudogene TRBV3-2) combines with J gene TRBJ1-4; 9 nucleotides align to TRBD1. The CDR3 sequence is 15 residues long. Germline CDR1 reads LGHDT; CDR2 reads YNNKEL (reference sequence). The ends lost 5 bases at V and 4 bases at J; junction bases unmatched: 5.

This sequence joins TRBV7-8 and TRBJ2-3; 7 nucleotides match TRBD1. The CDR3 loop spans 15 amino acids. J lost 4 bases, V lost 5 bases, and 9 bases had no gene match. Germline V gives CDR1 SGHVS, CDR2 FQNEAQ. Here the CDR3 reads CASSRGGQGPDTQYF. The CDR3 DNA is TGTGCCAGCAGCCGAGGGGGCCAGGGCCCAGATACGCAGTATTTT.

This rearrangement joins TRBV7-8 to TRBJ1-4; D remains unclear. This CDR3 spans 16 amino acids. Trimming shortened V by 6 bases and J by 4 bases, and 18 bases separated the two germline ends. Germline assignment: CDR1 SGHVS and CDR2 FQNEAQ. Here the CDR3 DNA reads TGTGCCAGCAGTCCGCCCGAGACGGAGTATAATGAAAAACTGTTTTTT. It encodes CASSPPETEYNEKLFF.

This sequence joins TRBV29-1 and TRBJ2-1, with D tentatively TRBD1 (6 bases). The CDR3 has 12 residues. Germline CDR1 and CDR2: SQVTM and ANQGSEA. Trimming cost V 8 bases and J 8 bases, with 16 bases left between them. CDR3 residues: CSTHRVVHEQFF. The CDR3 region has the DNA TGCAGCACCCACAGGGTAGTCCATGAGCAGTTCTTC.

J is TRBJ2-7 and V is TRBV10-3; TRBD1 matches 10 bases. This CDR3 spans 12 amino acids. The J segment lost 4 bases and the V segment lost 10 bases, leaving 4 bases of the junction unmatched. Looked up from germline, CDR1 is ENHRY and CDR2 is SYGVKD. CDR3 sequence reads: CATTDRGYEQYF. The CDR3, as DNA: TGTGCCACCACGGACAGGGGGTACGAGCAGTACTTC.

Regarding this clone: One junction end disagrees with the germline gene, perhaps due to a read error. The chain has TRBV20-1 and TRBJ2-1; TRBD2 matches 8 bases. The V gene's germline CDR1 is DFQATT and CDR2 SNEGSKA (reference sequence). The CDR3 covers 11 residues. The CDR3 bases are TGCAGTGCCCCCCGGCAGCGGGAGCTGTTCTTC. Its protein is CSAPRQRELFF.

The chain joins TRBV6-1 to TRBJ2-1, with D possibly matching TRBD2 (6 bases). The CDR3 length is 15 residues. V lost 3 bases to trimming and J lost 8 bases, with 17 bases between them. Per the germline V gene, CDR1 is MNHNS and CDR2 is SASEGT. CDR3 region: CASSEGGRFGHEQFF. The CDR3 region has the DNA TGTGCCAGCAGTGAGGGTGGGAGGTTTGGGCATGAGCAGTTCTTC.

V is TRBV4-3 and J is TRBJ1-2; TRBD1 might be the D (5 bases). In germline, CDR1 is LGHNA, CDR2 YSLEER. This CDR3 comprises 16 residues. V was cut by 0 bases and J by 3 bases, with 14 bases left in between. The CDR3 sequence is CASSQEAGGRHYGYTF. CDR3 DNA: TGCGCCAGCAGCCAAGAAGCGGGGGGTAGACACTATGGCTACACCTTC.

The genes are TRBV7-2 and TRBJ1-5; 9 bases match TRBD1. V lost 5 bases to trimming and J lost 6 bases; unmatched junction nucleotides: 8. This CDR3 is 15 amino acids long. CDR1 and CDR2 (germline): SGHTA, FQGNSA. DNA of the CDR3: TGTGCCAGCAGCAAGACGGACAGGGGCGGTCAGCCCCAGCATTTT. It specifies CASSKTDRGGQPQHF.